The T cell receptor beta chain described here comes from a study of T cell repertoires in aging, cancer and after chemotherapy. In the study overall: The full dataset contained roughly 9 million TCR reads.

Multiplex touch-down PCR with TRB-A/B primers amplified rearranged V-D-J TRB sequences. TCRdb analysed the multiplex PCR reads with MiXCR anew, one entry per CDR3 protein. This table has over 8,500 distinct CDR3 sequences, roughly 25% appearing once. The sample holds a few counts of this clonotype. This CDR3 is built from 15 residues. Germline CDR1 reads SGHNT; CDR2 reads YYREEE (reference sequence). V lost 0 bases and J 5 bases, leaving 13 bases between the germline ends. Amplification of TCR beta used genomic DNA extracted from peripheral blood. V usage is TRBV5-4 and J usage is TRBJ2-3, with D hard to call. What was sequenced was blood. The TCR sequence derives from a human donor in good health. CDR3 DNA sequence: TGTGCCAGCAGCTTGGACTCGAGCAACAGAGATACGCAGTATTTT. Residues: CASSLDSSNRDTQYF.